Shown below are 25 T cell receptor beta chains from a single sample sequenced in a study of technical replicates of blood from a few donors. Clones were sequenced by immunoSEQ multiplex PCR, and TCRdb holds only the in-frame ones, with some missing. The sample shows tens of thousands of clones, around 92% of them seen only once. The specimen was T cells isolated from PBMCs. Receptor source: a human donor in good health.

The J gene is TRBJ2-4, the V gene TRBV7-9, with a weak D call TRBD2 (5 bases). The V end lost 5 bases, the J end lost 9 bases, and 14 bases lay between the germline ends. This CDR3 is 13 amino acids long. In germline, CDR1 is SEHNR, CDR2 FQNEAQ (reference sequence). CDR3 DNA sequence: TGTGCCAGCAGCAATCTAGCTAGAGGCATTCAGTACTTC. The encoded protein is CASSNLARGIQYF.

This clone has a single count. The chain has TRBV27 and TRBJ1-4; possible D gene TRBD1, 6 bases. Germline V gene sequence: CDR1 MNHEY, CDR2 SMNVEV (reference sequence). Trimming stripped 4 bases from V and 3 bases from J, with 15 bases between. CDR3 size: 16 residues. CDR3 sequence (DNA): TGTGCCAGCAGTTCTCCGGGACACGTAGCTAATGAAAAACTGTTTTTT. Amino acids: CASSSPGHVANEKLFF.

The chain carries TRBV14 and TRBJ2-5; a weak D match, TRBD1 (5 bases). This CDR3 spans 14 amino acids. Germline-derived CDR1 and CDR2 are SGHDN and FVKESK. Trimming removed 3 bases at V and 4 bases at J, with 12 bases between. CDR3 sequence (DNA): TGTGCCAGCAGCCAGCGCCAGGGAACAGAGACCCAGTACTTC. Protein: CASSQRQGTETQYF.

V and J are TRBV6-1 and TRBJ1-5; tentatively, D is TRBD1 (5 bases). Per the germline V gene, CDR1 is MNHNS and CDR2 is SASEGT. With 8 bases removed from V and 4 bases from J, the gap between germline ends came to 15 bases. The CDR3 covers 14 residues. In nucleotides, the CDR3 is TGTGCCAGCTGTAGCAGGGTGGGTAATCAGCCCCAGCATTTT. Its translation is CASCSRVGNQPQHF.

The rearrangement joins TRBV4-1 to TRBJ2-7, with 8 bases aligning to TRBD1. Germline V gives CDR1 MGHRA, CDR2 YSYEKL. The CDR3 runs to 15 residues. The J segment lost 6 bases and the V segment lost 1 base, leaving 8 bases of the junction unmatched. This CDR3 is CASSQVLQGVAEQYF. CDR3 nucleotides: TGCGCCAGCAGCCAAGTCCTACAGGGGGTTGCCGAGCAGTACTTC.

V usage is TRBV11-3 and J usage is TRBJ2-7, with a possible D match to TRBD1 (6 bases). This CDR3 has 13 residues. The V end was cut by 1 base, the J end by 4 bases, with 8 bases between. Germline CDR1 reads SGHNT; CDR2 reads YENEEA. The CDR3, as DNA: TGTGCCAGCAGCTTAGCAGGACAGTACGAGCAGTACTTC. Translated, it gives CASSLAGQYEQYF.

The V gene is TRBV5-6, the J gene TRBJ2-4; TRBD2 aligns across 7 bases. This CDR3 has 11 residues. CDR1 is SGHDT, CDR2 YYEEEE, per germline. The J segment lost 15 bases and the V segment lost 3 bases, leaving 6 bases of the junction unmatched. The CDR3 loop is CASSSGGLRYF. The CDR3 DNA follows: TGTGCCAGCAGCTCCGGGGGGTTAAGGTACTTC.

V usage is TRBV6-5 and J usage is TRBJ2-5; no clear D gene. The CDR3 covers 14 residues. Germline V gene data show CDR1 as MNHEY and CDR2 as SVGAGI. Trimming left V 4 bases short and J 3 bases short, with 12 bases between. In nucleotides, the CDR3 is TGTGCCAGCAGTTTGAGTTTCACAGAAGAGACCCAGTACTTC. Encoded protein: CASSLSFTEETQYF.

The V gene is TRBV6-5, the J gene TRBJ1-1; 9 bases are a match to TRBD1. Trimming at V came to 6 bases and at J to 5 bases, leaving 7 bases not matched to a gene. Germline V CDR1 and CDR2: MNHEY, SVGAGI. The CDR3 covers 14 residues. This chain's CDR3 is CASSPGQGKTEAFF. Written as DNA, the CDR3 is TGTGCCAGCAGCCCGGGACAGGGTAAGACTGAAGCTTTCTTT.

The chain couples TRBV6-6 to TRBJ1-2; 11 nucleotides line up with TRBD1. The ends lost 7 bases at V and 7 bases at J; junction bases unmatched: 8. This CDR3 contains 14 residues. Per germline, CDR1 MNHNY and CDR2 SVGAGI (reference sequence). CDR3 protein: CASTQDRGLRGYTF. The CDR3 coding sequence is TGTGCCAGCACCCAGGACAGGGGGCTTCGTGGCTACACCTTC.

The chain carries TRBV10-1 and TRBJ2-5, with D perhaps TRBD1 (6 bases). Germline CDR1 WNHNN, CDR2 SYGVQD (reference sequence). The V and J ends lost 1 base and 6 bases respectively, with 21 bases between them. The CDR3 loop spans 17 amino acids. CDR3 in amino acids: CASSEFRGRGEKKTQYF. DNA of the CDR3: TGCGCCAGCAGTGAGTTCAGGGGCAGGGGAGAAAAAAAGACCCAGTACTTC.

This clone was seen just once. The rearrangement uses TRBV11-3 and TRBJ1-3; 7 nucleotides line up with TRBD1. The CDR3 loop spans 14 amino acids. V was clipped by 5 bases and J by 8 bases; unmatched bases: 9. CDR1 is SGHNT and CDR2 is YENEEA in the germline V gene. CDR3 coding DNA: TGTGCCAGCAGCCCACGAGGCAGGGGGGACACCATATATTTT. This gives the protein CASSPRGRGDTIYF.

CDR3 DNA sequence: TGTGCCAGTAGTTTCCTGGACAGGGACGAGCAGTACTTC. It encodes CASSFLDRDEQYF. J is TRBJ2-7 and V is TRBV19; TRBD1 agrees at 8 bases. V dropped 5 bases and J dropped 5; count of bases not matched to a gene: 5. The CDR3 extends over 13 amino acids. The germline V gene encodes CDR1 LNHDA and CDR2 SQIVND (reference sequence). The whole variable domain, remainder taken from reference TRBV19 and TRBJ2-7, is DGGITQSPKYLFRKEGQNVTLSCEQNLNHDAMYWYRQDPGQGLRLIYYSQIVNDFQKGDIAEGYSVSREKKESFPLTVTSAQKNPTAFYLCASSFLDRDEQYFGPGTRLTVT.

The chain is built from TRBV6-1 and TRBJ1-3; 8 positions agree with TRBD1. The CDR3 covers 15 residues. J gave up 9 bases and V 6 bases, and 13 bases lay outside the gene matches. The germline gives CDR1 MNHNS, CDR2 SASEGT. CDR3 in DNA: TGTGCCAGCAGCCCAAGCGCCCGGACAGGGCTCACCATATATTTT. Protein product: CASSPSARTGLTIYF.

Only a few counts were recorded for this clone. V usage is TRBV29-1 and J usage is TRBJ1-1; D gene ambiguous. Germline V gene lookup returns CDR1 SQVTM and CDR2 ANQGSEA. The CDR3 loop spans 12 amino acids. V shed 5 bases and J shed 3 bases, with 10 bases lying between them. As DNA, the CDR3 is TGCAGCGTTCCAAGAGCCTACACTGAAGCTTTCTTT. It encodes CSVPRAYTEAFF. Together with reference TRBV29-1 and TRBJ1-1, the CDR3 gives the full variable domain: SAVISQKPSRDICQRGTSLTIQCQVDSQVTMMFWYRQQPGQSLTLIATANQGSEATYESGFVIDKFPISRPNLTFSTLTVSNMSPEDSSIYLCSVPRAYTEAFFGQGTRLTVV.

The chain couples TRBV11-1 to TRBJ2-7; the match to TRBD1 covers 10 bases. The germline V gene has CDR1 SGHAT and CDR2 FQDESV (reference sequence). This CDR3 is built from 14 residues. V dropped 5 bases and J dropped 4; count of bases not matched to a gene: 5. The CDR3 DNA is TGTGCCAGCAGCCACCGGACAGGGGGGTACGAGCAGTACTTC. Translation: CASSHRTGGYEQYF.

The CDR3 bases are TGTGCCAGCATAAGACAAGCGGGAGGGAAGTACGAGCAGTACTTC. Translating it yields CASIRQAGGKYEQYF. The rearrangement joins TRBV27 to TRBJ2-7; 10 bases agree with TRBD2. The CDR3 is made up of 15 amino acids. After removal of 7 bases from V and 4 bases from J, the junction contained 10 bases not matched to a gene. Looked up from germline, CDR1 is MNHEY and CDR2 is SMNVEV (reference sequence).

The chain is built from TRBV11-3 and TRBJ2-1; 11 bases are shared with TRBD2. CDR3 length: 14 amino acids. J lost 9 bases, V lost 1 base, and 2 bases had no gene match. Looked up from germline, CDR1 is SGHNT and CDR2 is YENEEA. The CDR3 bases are TGTGCCAGCAGCTTAGGAGGGACTAGCGGTGAGCAGTTCTTC. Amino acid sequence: CASSLGGTSGEQFF.

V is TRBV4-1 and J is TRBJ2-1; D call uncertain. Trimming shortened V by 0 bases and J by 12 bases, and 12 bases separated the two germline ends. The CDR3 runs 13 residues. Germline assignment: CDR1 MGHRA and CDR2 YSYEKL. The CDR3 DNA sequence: TGCGCCAGCAGCCAAGAACGGATTGGCGGGCAGTTCTTC. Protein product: CASSQERIGGQFF.

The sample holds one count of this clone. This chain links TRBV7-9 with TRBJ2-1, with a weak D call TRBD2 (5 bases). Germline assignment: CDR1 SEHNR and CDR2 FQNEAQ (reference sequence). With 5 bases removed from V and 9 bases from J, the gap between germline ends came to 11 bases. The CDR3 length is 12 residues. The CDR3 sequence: CASSRDNVEQFF. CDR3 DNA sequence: TGTGCCAGCAGCCGGGATAATGTTGAGCAGTTCTTC.

CDR3 protein: CASSVPGQVDTGELFF. For the CDR3, the DNA is TGTGCCAGCAGCGTTCCGGGACAGGTGGACACCGGGGAGCTGTTTTTT. This sequence joins TRBV7-9 and TRBJ2-2; 8 bases agree with TRBD1. After removal of 5 bases from V and 3 bases from J, the junction contained 8 bases not matched to a gene. The V gene's germline CDR1 is SEHNR and CDR2 FQNEAQ (reference sequence). This CDR3 is built from 16 residues. The complete variable domain, with remaining parts taken from reference TRBV7-9 and TRBJ2-2, reads DTGVSQNPRHKITKRGQNVTFRCDPISEHNRLYWYRQTLGQGPEFLTYFQNEAQLEKSRLLSDRFSAERPKGSFSTLEIQRTEQGDSAMYLCASSVPGQVDTGELFFGEGSRLTVL.

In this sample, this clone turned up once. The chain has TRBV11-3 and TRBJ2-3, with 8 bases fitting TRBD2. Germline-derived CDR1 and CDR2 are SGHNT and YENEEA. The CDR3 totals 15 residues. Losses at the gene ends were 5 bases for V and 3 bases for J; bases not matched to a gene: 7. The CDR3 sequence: CASSRKAGATDTQYF. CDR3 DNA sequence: TGTGCCAGCAGCCGAAAAGCGGGAGCAACAGATACGCAGTATTTT.

In DNA, the CDR3 is TGTGCCAGCAGCAAAGGAATCTCAGGTTCCTATAATTCACCCCTCCACTTT. Its translation: CASSKGISGSYNSPLHF. V and J are TRBV14 and TRBJ1-6; D uncertain. The germline V gene encodes CDR1 SGHDN and CDR2 FVKESK. V was clipped by 5 bases and J by 1 base, with 15 bases between them. CDR3 length: 17 amino acids.

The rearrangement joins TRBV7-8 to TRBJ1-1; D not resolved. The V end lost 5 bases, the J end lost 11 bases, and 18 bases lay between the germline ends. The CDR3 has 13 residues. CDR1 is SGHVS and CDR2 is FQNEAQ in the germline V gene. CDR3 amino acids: CASSERGSLRAFF. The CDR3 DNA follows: TGTGCCAGCAGCGAGAGAGGAAGCCTCCGGGCTTTCTTT.

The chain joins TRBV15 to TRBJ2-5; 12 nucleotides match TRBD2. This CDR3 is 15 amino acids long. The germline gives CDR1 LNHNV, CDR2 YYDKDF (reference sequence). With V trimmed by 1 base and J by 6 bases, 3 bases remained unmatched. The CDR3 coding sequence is TGTGCCACCAGCAGAGCACTAGCGGGAGGAAAGACCCAGTACTTC. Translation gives CATSRALAGGKTQYF.